This T cell receptor (beta chain) was observed in a study of CD8+ T cells in alopecia areata. Treatment reported: oral pan-JAK inhibitor, 5-10 mg twice daily. In this sample, this clone turned up a few times. Isolated RNA was reverse transcribed into cDNA used as the sequencing template. Data came from immunoSEQ multiplex PCR; TCRdb stores just in-frame clones and leaves some out. This table has a few hundred thousand clones, 60% appearing once. V gave up 5 bases and J gave up 4 bases, with 9 bases separating them. Germline values: CDR1 SGHTA, CDR2 FQGNSA. CDR3 length equals 13 residues. The receptor was derived from a human donor with alopecia areata. The chain combines TRBV7-2 with TRBJ2-1, with D unresolved. The sequenced sample was CD4+ T cells sorted from blood, obtained around week 53, from a patient treated with tofacitinib. Here the CDR3 DNA reads TGTGCCAGCAGCGCAGAAATATACAATGAGCAGTTCTTC. This gives the protein CASSAEIYNEQFF.